This T cell receptor (beta chain) was sequenced for a study of T cell responses to AZD1222 COVID-19 vaccine (dated by TCRdb to about 2021). Study-wide context: A total of about 240 trial participants underwent TCR sequencing, of whom 207 received two doses of AZD1222 and about 26 received two doses of the MenACWY control vaccine. Trial participants were enrolled into age subgroups of 18-55, 56-69 and 70-plus years, which contained approximately 150, 30 and 60 TCR-sequenced participants, respectively. Results the study describes overall, beyond this receptor: Most participants were white British and females outnumbered males, and the authors suggested that clonal diversity may have been underestimated. Reportedly, close to half of the unique spike-specific TCRs recognized epitopes lying outside the regions that are mutated in the B.1.351 and B.1.1.7 variants. Conclusions about previously exposed vaccinees were limited because only six AZD1222 recipients were SARS-CoV-2 seropositive at baseline. Because no day 14 peak-response samples were available, repertoires were characterized only after the peak T cell response. The vaccine-associated CD4 TCRs covered the entire spike protein, and the dominant responses fell in regions 160-218 and 743-854. After two AZD1222 doses, spike-specific TCR breadth and depth were significantly higher than at day 0 and than in MenACWY recipients. In the small 56-69-year group, the increase in depth fell short of significance, most likely because of low power.

The meaning of the sample's time point label: about 28 days (+/-7) after the second vaccine dose. AZD1222 recipients with second doses at about 4 weeks or about 12 weeks were pooled, because spike-specific TCR depth and breadth did not differ between schedules. Vaccinee samples were obtained from the UK trials COV001 and COV002, which included a single-blind randomized controlled phase 2/3 trial of AZD1222 (ChAdOx1 nCoV-19) in healthy adults. For TCRbeta chain sequencing, PBMC samples from trial participants were taken at day 0 and at day 28 after the second dose. Note on this clone: Its antigen is unknown. Base qualities are not recorded, but no much larger clone differs from it by a single base.

From a lookup of the germline V gene (reference sequence), CDR1 and CDR2 are MNHEY and SMNVEV. V and J lose 6 bases and 0 bases, and a span of 8 bases separates them. From the cysteine through the phenylalanine, the CDR3 covers 13 amino acids. Left in the record is the CDR3 DNA by itself, 39 bases read in frame from the first base. The CDR3 regions of human TCRbeta chains were subjected to immunosequencing. As for the authors' bioinformatics: Repertoire TCRs were matched against a reference library of SARS-CoV-2-specific TCRs generated with the MIRA antigen-specificity platform. Breadth was defined as the fraction of unique TCRs that were SARS-CoV-2-associated, and depth was defined as the fraction of total T cells that were SARS-CoV-2-associated. Using the MIRA data, each spike-specific TCR was mapped to the spike region that the TCR reacts to and placed in a CD4 or CD8 class. Log10-transformed breadth and depth values were compared by one-way ANOVA with Sidak's multiple comparisons tests. Entries here come from immuneACCESS through TCRdb and include only in-frame sequences with V and J called. Some clones fail to appear in such tables; in the studies checked, an unresolved V gene covers under half of the shortfall, and the cause of the remainder is unknown. V and J calls and clone size follow that table, whereas D and trimming were derived from the DNA. The sample table holds roughly 58,000 clones, of which about 91% were seen once. The top ten clonotypes cover approximately 6.1% of the sample.

The chain is encoded by TRBV27 joined to TRBJ2-5, with no D gene named confidently. The sequences come from peripheral blood, collected 28 days after the second AZD1222 dose. The TCR comes from an adult who received the AZD1222 COVID-19 vaccine. The CDR3 corresponds to CASSRRNQETQYF. The nucleotide sequence reads as follows: TGTGCCAGCAGCCGGCGAAACCAAGAGACCCAGTACTTC.